The 5 T cell receptor beta chains reported below all come from one sample, sequenced in a study of Graves' ophthalmopathy and Graves' hyperthyroidism. Amplification of TCR beta CDR3 regions used RNA transcripts. HTBI-primed RT-PCR formed the first round, and a multiplex PCR formed the second. TCRdb re-analysed the multiplex PCR reads in MiXCR, keeping a single row per CDR3 protein. The table records a few hundred thousand distinct CDR3 sequences, roughly 15% of them present only once. Specimen: peripheral blood. Source of these receptors: an adult man with Graves' ophthalmopathy.

This clonotype was seen at least ten times. The chain employs TRBV20-1 and TRBJ1-5; D is unclear. Trimming took 5 bases from V and 2 from J, leaving 10 bases between them. Germline V gene data show CDR1 as DFQATT and CDR2 as SNEGSKA (reference sequence). This CDR3 is built from 13 residues. As DNA, the CDR3 is TGCAGTGCTGTGGTCGGTGGCAATCAGCCCCAGCATTTT. Its translation: CSAVVGGNQPQHF.

This clonotype has at least ten counts. The rearrangement uses TRBV6-6 and TRBJ1-5, with 7 bases matching TRBD1. The CDR3 is 20 residues long. CDR1 MNHNY and CDR2 SVGAGI come from the germline V gene (reference sequence). Germline trimming cut 5 bases from V and 0 bases from J; bases unmatched to any gene: 19. The CDR3 DNA sequence: TGTGCCAGCAGTCCACCACCCACGACAGGGAGGACGTATAGCAATCAGCCCCAGCATTTT. Amino acids: CASSPPPTTGRTYSNQPQHF.

This clonotype occurred many times. The DNA is omitted, as the CDR3 cannot be located on it reliably, and the CDR3 follows TCRdb's listing. This chain uses TRBV6-2 or TRBV6-3 with TRBJ2-2; the D call in the table, TRBD2, was not verified against the DNA. Germline assignment: CDR1 MNHEY and CDR2 SVGEGT. From its first to its last residue, the CDR3 has 15 amino acids. The CDR3 region is CASSYGTFGAGELFF.

This clonotype was detected ten times or more. The V call is TRBV4-2, the J call TRBJ1-5, with 7 bases identical to TRBD1. Per the germline V gene, CDR1 is LGHNA and CDR2 is YNFKEQ. The CDR3 totals 16 residues. Trimming at V came to 0 bases and at J to 1 base, leaving 3 bases not matched to a gene. The CDR3 DNA sequence: TGTGCCAGCAGCCAAGAGGACAGGTCGAGCAATCAGCCCCAGCATTTT. Its translation: CASSQEDRSSNQPQHF.

With respect to this clonotype: A junction end diverges from the germline sequence, so it may reflect a read error. This chain connects TRBV20-1 to TRBJ2-5, with TRBD2 identical over 9 bases. Per the germline V gene, CDR1 is DFQATT and CDR2 is SNEGSKA (reference sequence). The length of the CDR3 is 14 residues. In DNA, the CDR3 is TGCGGTGCTAGAAGGGTAGCGGGAGCTGAGACCCAGTACTTC. Protein: CGARRVAGAETQYF.